This T cell receptor (beta chain) is drawn from a study of cytomegalovirus exposure and HLA in healthy donors. Study findings and constraints: It was found in a later analysis that first-cohort TCR clusters tended to co-occur in the 90 to 150 validation repertoires. High specificity and sensitivity for cytomegalovirus status were reported for the classifier. Despite most TCR sequences being rare, some public TCRs occurred in many donors.

This clone was seen once. Its antigen is undetermined. The CDR3 has 13 amino acids. CDR1 and CDR2 from the germline V gene are MNHEY and SMNVEV (reference sequence). J lost 3 bases, V lost 8 bases, and 4 bases had no gene match. Repertoires were generated with immunoSEQ multiplex PCR, while TCRdb's copy carries only in-frame clones and drops some. Among approximately 76,000 clones, around 94% were seen once, and the ten largest hold approximately 3.3%. The V and J genes are TRBV27 and TRBJ2-7, with 10 positions matching TRBD1. What was sequenced was PBMCs. This clonotype was obtained from a woman between 18 and 29 years old in good health and CMV-seropositive. This CDR3 reads CASSDRGIYEQYF. The CDR3 DNA reads TGTGCCAGCTCGGACAGGGGGATCTACGAGCAGTACTTC.